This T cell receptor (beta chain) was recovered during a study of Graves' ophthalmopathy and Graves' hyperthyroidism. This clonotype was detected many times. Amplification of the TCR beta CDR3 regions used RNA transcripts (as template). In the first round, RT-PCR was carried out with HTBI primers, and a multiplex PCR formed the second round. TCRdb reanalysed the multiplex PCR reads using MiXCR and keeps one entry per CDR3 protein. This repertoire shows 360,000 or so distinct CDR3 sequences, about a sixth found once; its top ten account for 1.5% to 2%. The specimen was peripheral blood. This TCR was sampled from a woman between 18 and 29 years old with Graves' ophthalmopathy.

The CDR3 is CSAFRDAGGTEAFF. CDR3 DNA: TGCAGTGCTTTCCGGGACGCCGGAGGAACTGAAGCTTTCTTT. This chain uses TRBV20-1 with TRBJ1-1; D is possibly TRBD1 (5 bases). With 5 bases removed from V and 5 bases from J, the gap between germline ends came to 18 bases. Germline V CDR1 and CDR2: DFQATT, SNEGSKA (reference sequence). CDR3 size: 14 residues.